The 30 T cell receptor beta chains presented below share a single source sample, sequenced in a study of human T cells and chemical hapten exposure. TCRdb re-called the RACE reads through MiXCR, storing one row per CDR3 protein. Counted here are 65,000 to 95,000 distinct CDR3 sequences, about 6.6% occurring once; the ten biggest clones make up 1.3%. The time point is: patch test 2, 6 weeks after DPC sensitization. Noted treatment: therapeutic diphenylcyclopropenone sensitization with weekly scalp DPC. The sample in question was whole blood, obtained in connection with sensitization to the hapten diphenylcyclopropenone (DPC). Receptors originate from a woman aged 30 to 39 with alopecia areata. Some clones in this sample may be carry-over from other donors' samples.

The genes are TRBV30 and TRBJ1-3; 8 bases line up with TRBD1. Losses at the gene ends were 2 bases for V and 7 bases for J; bases not matched to a gene: 4. Per germline, CDR1 GTSNPN and CDR2 SVGIG (reference sequence). The CDR3 is made up of 13 amino acids. The CDR3 DNA sequence: TGTGCCTGGAGTTTGCAGGGGGCGAACACCATATATTTT. Amino acid sequence: CAWSLQGANTIYF. The whole variable domain, filled in from reference TRBV30 and TRBJ1-3, reads SQTIHQWPATLVQPVGSPLSLECTVEGTSNPNLYWYRQAAGRGLQLLFYSVGIGQISSEVPQNLSASRPQDRQFILSSKKLLLSDSGFYLCAWSLQGANTIYFGEGSWLTVV.

This clonotype was seen ten or more times. The CDR3 loop is CSAIIPGLAGGYEQYF. The CDR3 DNA follows: TGCAGTGCTATAATTCCGGGACTAGCGGGGGGCTACGAGCAGTACTTC. The chain links TRBV20-1 to TRBJ2-7; 15 positions match TRBD2. J was trimmed by 3 bases and V by 4 bases; bases with no gene match: 7. Germline CDR1 reads DFQATT; CDR2 reads SNEGSKA (reference sequence). The CDR3 has 16 residues.

The rearrangement joins TRBV3-1 to TRBJ1-1, with a weak D call TRBD1 (5 bases). V lost 4 bases, J lost 4 bases, and 10 bases lay in between. The germline V gene encodes CDR1 LGHDT and CDR2 YNNKEL (reference sequence). The CDR3 has 13 residues. The CDR3 protein is CASSLQGSTEAFF. The CDR3 bases are TGTGCCAGCAGCCTTCAGGGAAGCACTGAAGCTTTCTTT.

This clonotype has a count of ten or more. The CDR3 loop reads CASSRPKQGYGYTF. The DNA for the CDR3 is TGTGCCAGCAGTCGCCCGAAACAGGGCTATGGCTACACCTTC. The chain couples TRBV6-6 to TRBJ1-2; D possibly corresponds to TRBD1 (6 bases). Germline-derived CDR1 and CDR2 are MNHNY and SVGAGI (reference sequence). Trimming took 5 bases from V and 4 from J, leaving 14 bases between them. The CDR3 spans 14 residues.

This clonotype occurred many times. The chain recombines TRBV3-1 with TRBJ1-1; 7 positions agree with TRBD1. This CDR3 is 17 amino acids long. Germline CDR1 LGHDT, CDR2 YNNKEL (reference sequence). After removal of 6 bases from V and 0 bases from J, the junction contained 13 bases not matched to a gene. The CDR3 sequence: CASRPGRGYSMNTEAFF. CDR3 bases: TGTGCCAGCAGACCGGGCAGGGGGTACTCAATGAACACTGAAGCTTTCTTT. Full variable domain (rest looked up from reference TRBV3-1 and TRBJ1-1): DTAVSQTPKYLVTQMGNDKSIKCEQNLGHDTMYWYKQDSKKFLKIMFSYNNKELIINETVPNRFSPKSPDKAHLNLHINSLELGDSAVYFCASRPGRGYSMNTEAFFGQGTRLTVV.

At least ten counts were recorded for this clonotype. This chain connects TRBV2 to TRBJ1-2, with a possible D match to TRBD1 (5 bases). Germline V gene sequence: CDR1 SNHLY, CDR2 FYNNEI. Trimming removed 7 bases from V and 2 bases from J, with 29 bases in between. This CDR3 is 19 amino acids long. The CDR3 region has the DNA TGTGCCAGCAATCCGATCGCCCAGGGAAAAGGTACCAAAAACTATGGCTACACCTTC. Translated: CASNPIAQGKGTKNYGYTF.

In its sample, this clonotype was seen many times. The CDR3 spells CASSFQGSGELFF. The CDR3 DNA sequence: TGCGCCAGCAGCTTCCAGGGATCCGGGGAGCTGTTTTTT. The J gene is TRBJ2-2, the V gene TRBV5-1; maybe TRBD1 (5 bases). The V end was cut by 2 bases, the J end by 6 bases, with 8 bases between. Germline V gives CDR1 SGHRS, CDR2 YFSETQ. The CDR3 is made up of 13 amino acids.

In this sample, this clonotype turned up many times. This chain links TRBV12-3 or TRBV12-4 with TRBJ1-4; D may be TRBD1 (6 bases). The CDR3 is made up of 15 amino acids. V was clipped by 7 bases and J by 10 bases, with 22 bases between them. In nucleotides, the CDR3 is TGTGCCAGCACCCCCGGGGGAGCAGGGGCGGGAAAACTGTTTTTT. Translation: CASTPGGAGAGKLFF.

V and J are TRBV4-1 and TRBJ2-4; D is unclear. Trimming left V 0 bases short and J 0 bases short, with 27 bases between. The CDR3 totals 22 residues. From germline, CDR1 is MGHRA and CDR2 YSYEKL. The CDR3 reads CASSQDYVGPVPNPIAKNIQYF. CDR3 sequence (DNA): TGCGCCAGCAGCCAAGATTACGTCGGCCCCGTTCCTAACCCGATAGCCAAAAACATTCAGTACTTC.

Comments on this clonotype: This may come from a read error, since a much larger clone is one base off. This chain links TRBV6-5 with TRBJ2-7, with D perhaps assigned TRBD1 or TRBD2 (5 bases each). CDR1 MNHEY and CDR2 SVGAGI come from the germline V gene. This CDR3 comprises 13 residues. The CDR3 DNA reads TGTGCCAGAAGTTCTGGGGACCGTTACGAGCAGTACTTC. Protein product: CARSSGDRYEQYF.

This clonotype was detected only a few times. CDR3 coding DNA: TGTGCCAGCAGTTCCCGGGAACAGGGAGGAAACACCATATATTTT. Translated: CASSSREQGGNTIYF. V gene TRBV12-3 or TRBV12-4 combines with J gene TRBJ1-3, with D perhaps TRBD1 (6 bases). Trimming cost V 4 bases and J 4 bases, with 14 bases left between them. The CDR3 is 15 residues long.

This clonotype was seen repeatedly, ten times or more. The gene calls are TRBV3-1 and TRBJ1-6, with TRBD1 as a possible D gene (5 bases). CDR1 and CDR2 (germline): LGHDT, YNNKEL (reference sequence). This CDR3 contains 20 residues. Trimming took 0 bases from V and 11 from J, leaving 29 bases between them. CDR3 sequence (DNA): TGTGCCAGCAGCCAAGATAGGGCGCCGGCAGGGTTCGTCGTAGCGCCACCCCTCCACTTT. Residues: CASSQDRAPAGFVVAPPLHF.

The table lists this clonotype with many counts. The rearrangement links TRBV20-1 to TRBJ1-3, with 7 bases identical to TRBD1. This CDR3 comprises 16 residues. Losses at the gene ends were 0 bases for V and 3 bases for J; bases not matched to a gene: 8. CDR1 is DFQATT and CDR2 is SNEGSKA in the germline V gene (reference sequence). The chain's CDR3 is CSARDRGRGNGNTIYF. The CDR3, as DNA: TGCAGTGCTAGAGATCGAGGCAGGGGGAATGGAAACACCATATATTTT.

This clonotype was picked up many times. V and J are TRBV29-1 and TRBJ1-2; 8 bases map to TRBD1. CDR3 length: 14 residues. CDR1 SQVTM and CDR2 ANQGSEA come from the germline V gene. After removal of 2 bases from V and 5 bases from J, the junction contained 7 bases not matched to a gene. The CDR3, as DNA: TGCAGCGTTGAAACGGCGCAGGGGGCGTATGGCTACACCTTC. It codes for CSVETAQGAYGYTF. Together with reference TRBV29-1 and TRBJ1-2, the CDR3 gives the full variable domain: SAVISQKPSRDICQRGTSLTIQCQVDSQVTMMFWYRQQPGQSLTLIATANQGSEATYESGFVIDKFPISRPNLTFSTLTVSNMSPEDSSIYLCSVETAQGAYGYTFGSGTRLTVV.

This clonotype was observed at least ten times. The chain carries TRBV7-9 and TRBJ2-7; no reliable D call. The ends were cut back, 4 bases at V and 3 bases at J, with 4 bases in the middle. The CDR3 length is 11 residues. Germline V gives CDR1 SEHNR, CDR2 FQNEAQ (reference sequence). The CDR3 nucleotides are TGTGCCAGCAGCTGGAACTACGAGCAGTACTTC. This translates into CASSWNYEQYF.

In the case of this clonotype: A clone one base away is much larger, so this may be a read error. This rearrangement joins TRBV12-3 or TRBV12-4 to TRBJ1-2; TRBD1 might be the D (5 bases). The CDR3 is 12 amino acids. Here the CDR3 reads CASSLRGKGYNF. CDR3 sequence (DNA): TGTGCCAGCAGTTTACGGGGCAAGGGCTACAACTTC.

This clonotype has a count of ten or more. The CDR3 protein is CASSYRQSYNSPLHF. CDR3 nucleotide sequence: TGTGCCAGCAGTTACAGACAGTCGTATAATTCACCCCTCCACTTT. The V gene is TRBV6-5, the J gene TRBJ1-6; the D gene is possibly TRBD1 (5 bases). The CDR3 loop spans 15 amino acids. The germline V gene encodes CDR1 MNHEY and CDR2 SVGAGI. Trimming removed 2 bases from V and 4 bases from J, with 9 bases in between.

This clonotype was seen many times. The rearrangement joins TRBV6-2 or TRBV6-3 to TRBJ1-1; a possible D gene is TRBD1 (5 bases). Germline loops: CDR1 MNHEY, CDR2 SVGEGT. Deletions cut 4 bases from V and 1 base from J, with 13 bases between. The CDR3 covers 15 residues. The CDR3 is CASSSWTRSNTEAFF. The CDR3 DNA reads TGTGCCAGCAGTTCATGGACACGGTCGAACACTGAAGCTTTCTTT.

This clonotype was observed many times. This rearrangement joins TRBV2 to TRBJ2-3, with D perhaps given as TRBD1 or TRBD2 (5 bases each). The CDR3 has 15 amino acids. Germline loops: CDR1 SNHLY, CDR2 FYNNEI. V was shortened by 4 bases and J by 1 base, with 12 bases between the two germline ends. CDR3 coding DNA: TGTGCCAGCAGTGCCGTCGGGGCGGGCACAGATACGCAGTATTTT. It yields the protein CASSAVGAGTDTQYF.

This clonotype was counted many times. CDR3 DNA: TGTGCCAGCAGTTTTCAGGGTAGTGGGGGCTACGAGCAGTACTTC. This sequence encodes CASSFQGSGGYEQYF. J is TRBJ2-7 and V is TRBV27; D possibly uses TRBD1 or TRBD2 (5 bases each). The V and J ends lost 3 bases and 3 bases respectively, with 15 bases between them. This CDR3 comprises 15 residues. Germline V gene lookup returns CDR1 MNHEY and CDR2 SMNVEV (reference sequence).

The chain links TRBV3-1 to TRBJ1-4; no clear D. The length of the CDR3 is 16 residues. Looked up from germline, CDR1 is LGHDT and CDR2 is YNNKEL (reference sequence). Trimming took off 3 bases at V and 8 bases at J, with 19 bases between the two ends. CDR3 sequence (DNA): TGTGCCAGCAGCCATCTCTTATTCCGACGTCGGGAAAAACTGTTTTTT. Encoded protein: CASSHLLFRRREKLFF.

In its sample, this clonotype was seen many times. The chain combines TRBV10-3 with TRBJ1-6; TRBD1 matches at 7 bases. Germline CDR1 and CDR2: ENHRY and SYGVKD. CDR3 length: 14 amino acids. The V segment lost 9 bases and the J segment 6 bases; nucleotides outside the gene matches: 8. CDR3 sequence: CAMGSDRPNSPLHF. The CDR3 DNA reads TGTGCCATGGGCTCGGACAGGCCTAATTCACCCCTCCACTTT.

There are a few counts of this clonotype. This chain uses TRBV7-2 with TRBJ2-1; D remains ambiguous. Germline lookup yields CDR1 SGHTA and CDR2 FQGNSA. The length of the CDR3 is 13 residues. V was shortened by 5 bases and J by 5 bases, with 10 bases between the two germline ends. The CDR3 protein is CASSPQYNNEQFF. CDR3 sequence (DNA): TGTGCCAGCAGCCCGCAATATAACAATGAGCAGTTCTTC. The complete variable domain, with remaining parts taken from reference TRBV7-2 and TRBJ2-1, reads GAGVSQSPSNKVTEKGKDVELRCDPISGHTALYWYRQSLGQGLEFLIYFQGNSAPDKSGLPSDRFSAERTGGSVSTLTIQRTQQEDSAVYLCASSPQYNNEQFFGPGTRLTVL.

Ten or more counts support this clonotype. The chain joins TRBV6-1 to TRBJ2-3; D unresolved. The CDR3 loop spans 16 amino acids. From germline, CDR1 is MNHNS and CDR2 SASEGT. V was trimmed by 8 bases and J by 0 bases, leaving 18 bases between them. Written as DNA, the CDR3 is TGTGCCAGCGCGCCCTTGACAAAATCTAGCACAGATACGCAGTATTTT. Protein: CASAPLTKSSTDTQYF.

This clonotype came up a few times. The chain uses TRBV6-1 and TRBJ2-7, with D possibly matching TRBD2 (6 bases). The CDR3 runs to 14 residues. Looked up from germline, CDR1 is MNHNS and CDR2 is SASEGT. V dropped 3 bases and J dropped 10 bases, with 19 bases sitting between them. This chain's CDR3 is CASSDRGLLVDQYF. The CDR3 DNA reads TGTGCCAGCAGTGATCGGGGACTGCTAGTCGACCAGTACTTC.

This clonotype was seen many times. The DNA for the CDR3 is TGTGCCAGCAGCCATTCTGGAAACACCATATATTTT. Encoded protein: CASSHSGNTIYF. The chain uses TRBV3-1 and TRBJ1-3; D call uncertain. CDR3 size: 12 residues. Between the trimmed V and J ends, which lost 3 bases and 1 base, there was a span of 1 base. Germline V gene sequence: CDR1 LGHDT, CDR2 YNNKEL (reference sequence).

This clonotype was detected ten times or more. The gene calls are TRBV10-3 and TRBJ1-1; no firm D call. CDR3 length: 13 amino acids. CDR1 is ENHRY, CDR2 SYGVKD, per germline. The V end was cut by 7 bases, the J end by 1 base, with 10 bases between. The DNA of the CDR3 is TGTGCCATCAAGGGCGTGGAGAACACTGAAGCTTTCTTT. Its protein is CAIKGVENTEAFF.

This clonotype has a count of ten or more. V and J are TRBV30 and TRBJ2-6, with D perhaps matching TRBD1 (6 bases). Deletions cut 4 bases from V and 0 bases from J, with 10 bases between. The CDR3 extends over 15 amino acids. Per germline, CDR1 GTSNPN and CDR2 SVGIG (reference sequence). The CDR3 is CAWTLDSSGANVLTF. CDR3 nucleotides: TGTGCCTGGACTTTGGACAGCTCTGGGGCCAACGTCCTGACTTTC.

The table lists this clonotype with a few counts. The chain employs TRBV28 and TRBJ1-3, with TRBD1 as a possible D gene (6 bases). This CDR3 region has 15 residues. Germline CDR1 and CDR2: MDHEN and SYDVKM. Trimming cost V 7 bases and J 3 bases, with 16 bases left between them. CDR3 bases: TGTGCCAGCACCCCTAGGGGGATTGGTGGAAACACCATATATTTT. The encoded protein is CASTPRGIGGNTIYF.

The genes are TRBV5-4 and TRBJ1-2, with D possibly TRBD1 on 6 matching bases. The germline V gene has CDR1 SGHNT and CDR2 YYREEE (reference sequence). The CDR3 spans 12 residues. The V end was cut by 1 base, the J end by 7 bases, with 8 bases between. Written as DNA, the CDR3 is TGTGCCAGCAGCTTGACAGGGATTGGCTACACCTTC. It encodes CASSLTGIGYTF.